This T cell receptor beta chain comes out of a study of tumor-infiltrating lymphocytes in primary liver carcinoma. The germline V gene encodes CDR1 SGHDT and CDR2 YYEEEE. CDR3 size: 15 residues. Starting material for RNA and DNA co-extraction consisted of roughly 17-31 mg of unsorted bulk tissue. With respect to this clonotype: At one boundary the junction diverges from the germline segment, which might be a read error.

TCR beta cDNA was made from around 520 ng total RNA with a constant-region primer. Investigators got TCR beta libraries out of three nested multiplex PCR rounds, done with slightly modified ARM-PCR. TRBV1-TRBV30 forward primers and a C-beta reverse primer were used in the first two PCR rounds, which each ran for about 11 cycles. TCRdb reprocessed the multiplex PCR reads via MiXCR and lists one record per CDR3 protein. The sample includes about 22,000 distinct CDR3 sequences, 75% to 85% of them seen just once. V is TRBV5-6 and J is TRBJ2-2, with a weak D call TRBD2 (5 bases). Sample: liver tumor tissue from sampling region 2. Subset denoted: tumor region T2, inferior pole. The receptor's source is a woman in her twenties or thirties with primary liver carcinoma and hepatitis B virus infection. Here the CDR3 reads CASGLAPKVTGEPFF. The CDR3 region has the DNA TGTGCCAGCGGCTTGGCACCCAAAGTCACCGGGGAGCCGTTTTTC.